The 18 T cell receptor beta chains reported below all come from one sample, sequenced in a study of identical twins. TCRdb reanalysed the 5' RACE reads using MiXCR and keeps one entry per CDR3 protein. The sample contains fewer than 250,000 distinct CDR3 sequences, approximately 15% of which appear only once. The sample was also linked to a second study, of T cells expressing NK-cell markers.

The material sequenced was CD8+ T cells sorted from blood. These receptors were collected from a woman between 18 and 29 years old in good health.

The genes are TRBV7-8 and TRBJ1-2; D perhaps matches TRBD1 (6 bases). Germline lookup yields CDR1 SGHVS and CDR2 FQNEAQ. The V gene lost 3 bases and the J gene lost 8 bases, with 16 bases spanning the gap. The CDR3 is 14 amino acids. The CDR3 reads CASSFPHRVRGYTF. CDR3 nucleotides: TGTGCCAGCAGCTTTCCACACAGGGTTCGGGGCTACACCTTC.

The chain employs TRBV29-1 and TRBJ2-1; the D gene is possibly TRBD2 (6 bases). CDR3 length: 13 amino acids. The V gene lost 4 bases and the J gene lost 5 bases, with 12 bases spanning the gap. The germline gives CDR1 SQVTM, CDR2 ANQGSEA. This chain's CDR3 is CSVAGARNNEQFF. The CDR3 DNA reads TGCAGCGTTGCGGGAGCGAGGAACAATGAGCAGTTCTTC.

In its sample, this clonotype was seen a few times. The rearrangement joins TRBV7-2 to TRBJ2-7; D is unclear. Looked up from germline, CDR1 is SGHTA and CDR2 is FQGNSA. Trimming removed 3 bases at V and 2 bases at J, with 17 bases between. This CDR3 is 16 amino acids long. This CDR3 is CASSFVELYYPYEQYF. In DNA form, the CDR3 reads TGTGCCAGCAGCTTCGTCGAGCTCTACTACCCCTACGAGCAGTACTTC.

The CDR3 nucleotides are TGCAGCGTTGGCCAGGACAGGTACCCAGATACGCAGTATTTT. The encoded protein is CSVGQDRYPDTQYF. The chain employs TRBV29-1 and TRBJ2-3; 7 nucleotides align to TRBD1. Germline CDR1 reads SQVTM; CDR2 reads ANQGSEA. CDR3 length equals 14 residues. The ends lost 4 bases at V and 4 bases at J; junction bases unmatched: 8.

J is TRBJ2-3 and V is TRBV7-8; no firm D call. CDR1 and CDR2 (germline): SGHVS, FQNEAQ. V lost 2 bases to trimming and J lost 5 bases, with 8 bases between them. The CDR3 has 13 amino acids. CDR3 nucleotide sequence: TGTGCCAGCAGCTTAAGCCGGATAGATACGCAGTATTTT. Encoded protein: CASSLSRIDTQYF. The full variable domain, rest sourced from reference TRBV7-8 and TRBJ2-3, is GAGVSQSPRYKVAKRGQDVALRCDPISGHVSLFWYQQALGQGPEFLTYFQNEAQLDKSGLPSDRFFAERPEGSVSTLKIQRTQQEDSAVYLCASSLSRIDTQYFGPGTRLTVL.

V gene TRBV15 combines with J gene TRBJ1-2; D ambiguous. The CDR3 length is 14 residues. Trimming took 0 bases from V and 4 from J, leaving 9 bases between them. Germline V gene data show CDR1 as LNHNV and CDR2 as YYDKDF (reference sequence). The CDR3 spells CATSRDQARYGYTF. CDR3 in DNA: TGTGCCACCAGCAGAGATCAGGCACGCTATGGCTACACCTTC.

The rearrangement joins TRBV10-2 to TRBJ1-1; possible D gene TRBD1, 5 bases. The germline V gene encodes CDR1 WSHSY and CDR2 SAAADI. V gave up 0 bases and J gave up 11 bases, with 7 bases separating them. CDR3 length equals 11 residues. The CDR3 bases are TGCGCCAGCAGTGAGTCGGGGCGCGCTTTCTTT. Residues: CASSESGRAFF.

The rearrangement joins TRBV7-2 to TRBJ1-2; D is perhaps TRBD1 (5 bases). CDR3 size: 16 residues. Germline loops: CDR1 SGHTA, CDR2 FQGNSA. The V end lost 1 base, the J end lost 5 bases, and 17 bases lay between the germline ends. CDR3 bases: TGTGCCAGCAGCTTAGGGGGACGGGAGCTTGGGTATGGCTACACCTTC. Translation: CASSLGGRELGYGYTF. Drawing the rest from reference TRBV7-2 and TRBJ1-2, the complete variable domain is GAGVSQSPSNKVTEKGKDVELRCDPISGHTALYWYRQSLGQGLEFLIYFQGNSAPDKSGLPSDRFSAERTGGSVSTLTIQRTQQEDSAVYLCASSLGGRELGYGYTFGSGTRLTVV.

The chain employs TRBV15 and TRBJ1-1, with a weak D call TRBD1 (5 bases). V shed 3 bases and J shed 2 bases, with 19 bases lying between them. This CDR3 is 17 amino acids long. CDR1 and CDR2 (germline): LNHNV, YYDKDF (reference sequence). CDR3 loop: CATSRLGQGVGNTEAFF. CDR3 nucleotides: TGTGCCACCAGCAGGCTAGGGCAGGGAGTGGGCAACACTGAAGCTTTCTTT.

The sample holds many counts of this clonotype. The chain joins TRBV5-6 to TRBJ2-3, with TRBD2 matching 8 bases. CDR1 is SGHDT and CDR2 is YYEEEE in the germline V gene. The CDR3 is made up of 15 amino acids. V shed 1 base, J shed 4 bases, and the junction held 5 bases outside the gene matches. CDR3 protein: CASSLPGGRADTQYF. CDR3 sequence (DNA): TGTGCCAGCAGCTTGCCGGGGGGGAGGGCAGATACGCAGTATTTT.

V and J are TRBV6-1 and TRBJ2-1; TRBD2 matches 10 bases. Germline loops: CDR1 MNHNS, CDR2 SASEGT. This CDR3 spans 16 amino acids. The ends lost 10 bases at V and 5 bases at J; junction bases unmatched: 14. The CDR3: CATEGSGAGGDNEQFF. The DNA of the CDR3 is TGTGCCACCGAGGGGTCCGGAGCGGGAGGGGACAATGAGCAGTTCTTC.

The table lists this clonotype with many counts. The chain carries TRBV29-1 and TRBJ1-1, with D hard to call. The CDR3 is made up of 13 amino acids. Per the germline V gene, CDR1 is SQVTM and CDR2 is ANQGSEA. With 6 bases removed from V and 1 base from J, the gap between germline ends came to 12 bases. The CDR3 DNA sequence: TGCAGCGTCGTGAACTACAGGAACACTGAAGCTTTCTTT. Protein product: CSVVNYRNTEAFF.

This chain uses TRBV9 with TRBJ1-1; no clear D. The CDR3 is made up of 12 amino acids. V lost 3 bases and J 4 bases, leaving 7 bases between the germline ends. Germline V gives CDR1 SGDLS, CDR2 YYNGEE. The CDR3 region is CASSATSTEAFF. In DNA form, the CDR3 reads TGTGCCAGCAGCGCCACGAGCACTGAAGCTTTCTTT.

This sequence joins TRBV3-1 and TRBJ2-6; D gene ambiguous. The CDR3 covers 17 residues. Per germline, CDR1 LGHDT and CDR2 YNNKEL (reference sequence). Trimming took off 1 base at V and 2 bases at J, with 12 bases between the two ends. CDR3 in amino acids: CASSQGWREAGANVLTF. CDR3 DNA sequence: TGTGCCAGCAGCCAAGGGTGGCGTGAGGCTGGGGCCAACGTCCTGACTTTC.

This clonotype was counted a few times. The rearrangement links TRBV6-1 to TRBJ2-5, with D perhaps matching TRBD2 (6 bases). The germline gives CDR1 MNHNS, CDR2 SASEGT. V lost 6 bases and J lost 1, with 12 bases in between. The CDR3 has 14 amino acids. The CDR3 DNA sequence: TGTGCCAGCAGAAGCCCGGGACTCCAAGAGACCCAGTACTTC. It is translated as CASRSPGLQETQYF.

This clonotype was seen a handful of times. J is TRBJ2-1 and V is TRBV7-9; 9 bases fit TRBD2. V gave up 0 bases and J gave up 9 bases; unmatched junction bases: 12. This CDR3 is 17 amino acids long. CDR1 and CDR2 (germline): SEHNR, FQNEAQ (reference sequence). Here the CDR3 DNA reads TGTGCCAGCAGCTTAGCAGTTAGCGGGGGTGACTATGGTGAGCAGTTCTTC. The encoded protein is CASSLAVSGGDYGEQFF.

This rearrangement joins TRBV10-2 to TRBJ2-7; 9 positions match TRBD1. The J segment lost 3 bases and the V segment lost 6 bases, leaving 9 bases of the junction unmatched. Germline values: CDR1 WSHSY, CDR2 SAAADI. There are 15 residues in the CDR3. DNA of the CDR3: TGCGCCAGCAGCAGGGACAGGGTAGAGGACTACGAGCAGTACTTC. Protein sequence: CASSRDRVEDYEQYF.

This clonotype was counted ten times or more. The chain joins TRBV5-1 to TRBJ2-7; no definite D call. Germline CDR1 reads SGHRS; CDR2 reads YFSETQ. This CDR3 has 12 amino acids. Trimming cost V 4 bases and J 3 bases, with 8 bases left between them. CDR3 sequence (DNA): TGCGCCAGCAGCCCAAACTACTACGAGCAGTACTTC. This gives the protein CASSPNYYEQYF.